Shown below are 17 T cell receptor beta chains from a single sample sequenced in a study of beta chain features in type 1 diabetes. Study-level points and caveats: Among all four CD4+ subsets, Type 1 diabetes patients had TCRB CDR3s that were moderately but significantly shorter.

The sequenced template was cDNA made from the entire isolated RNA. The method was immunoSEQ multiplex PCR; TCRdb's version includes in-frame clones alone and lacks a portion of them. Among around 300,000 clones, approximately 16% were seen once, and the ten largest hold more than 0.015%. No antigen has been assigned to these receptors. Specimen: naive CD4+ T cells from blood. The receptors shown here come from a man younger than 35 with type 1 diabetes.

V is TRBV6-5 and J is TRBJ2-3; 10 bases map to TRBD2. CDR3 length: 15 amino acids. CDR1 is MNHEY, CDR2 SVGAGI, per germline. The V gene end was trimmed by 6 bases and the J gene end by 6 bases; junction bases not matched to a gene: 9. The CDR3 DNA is TGTGCCAGCAGAGTAGCGGGAGGCGGGGCGGATACGCAGTATTTT. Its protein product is CASRVAGGGADTQYF.

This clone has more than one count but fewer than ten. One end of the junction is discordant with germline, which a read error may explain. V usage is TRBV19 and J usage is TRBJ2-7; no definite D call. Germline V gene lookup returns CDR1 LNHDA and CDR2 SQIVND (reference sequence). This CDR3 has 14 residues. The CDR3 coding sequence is TGTGCCAGTAGTATCGAGAGAGAGTCCTCCGAGCAGTACTTC. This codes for CASSIERESSEQYF.

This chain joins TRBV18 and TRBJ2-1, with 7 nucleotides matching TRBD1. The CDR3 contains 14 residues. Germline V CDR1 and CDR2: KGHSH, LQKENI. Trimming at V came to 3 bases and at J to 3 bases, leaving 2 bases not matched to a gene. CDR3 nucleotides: TGTGCCAGCTCACCCAGACAGGGCTACAATGAGCAGTTCTTC. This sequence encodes CASSPRQGYNEQFF. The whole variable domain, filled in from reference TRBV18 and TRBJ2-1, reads NAGVMQNPRHLVRRRGQEARLRCSPMKGHSHVYWYRQLPEEGLKFMVYLQKENIIDESGMPKERFSAEFPKEGPSILRIQQVVRGDSAAYFCASSPRQGYNEQFFGPGTRLTVL.

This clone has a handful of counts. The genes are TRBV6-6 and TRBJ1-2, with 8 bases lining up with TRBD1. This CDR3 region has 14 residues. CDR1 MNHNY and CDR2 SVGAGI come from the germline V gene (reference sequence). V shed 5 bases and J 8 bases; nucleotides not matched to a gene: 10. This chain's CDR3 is CASSAPDRDLGYTF. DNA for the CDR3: TGTGCCAGCAGTGCCCCGGACAGGGATCTCGGCTACACCTTC.

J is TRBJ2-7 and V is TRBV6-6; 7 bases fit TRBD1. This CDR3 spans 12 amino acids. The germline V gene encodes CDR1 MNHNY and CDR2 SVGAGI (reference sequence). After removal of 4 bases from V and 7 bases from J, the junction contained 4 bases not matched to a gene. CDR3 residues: CASSSRGTEQYF. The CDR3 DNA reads TGTGCCAGCAGTTCCAGGGGGACAGAGCAGTACTTC.

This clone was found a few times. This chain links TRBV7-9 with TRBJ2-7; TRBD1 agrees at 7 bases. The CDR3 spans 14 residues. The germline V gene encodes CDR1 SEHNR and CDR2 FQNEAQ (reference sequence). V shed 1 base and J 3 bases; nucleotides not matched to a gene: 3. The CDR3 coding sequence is TGTGCCAGCAGCTTAGGGGGACAGATCTACGAGCAGTACTTC. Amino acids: CASSLGGQIYEQYF.

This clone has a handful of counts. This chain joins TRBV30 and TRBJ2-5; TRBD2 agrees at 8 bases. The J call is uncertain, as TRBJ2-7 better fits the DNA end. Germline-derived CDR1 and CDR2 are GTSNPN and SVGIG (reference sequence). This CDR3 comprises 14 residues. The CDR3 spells CAWLSGGRTYEQYF. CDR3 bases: TGTGCCTGGCTTTCGGGCGGGAGGACGTACGAGCAGTACTTC.

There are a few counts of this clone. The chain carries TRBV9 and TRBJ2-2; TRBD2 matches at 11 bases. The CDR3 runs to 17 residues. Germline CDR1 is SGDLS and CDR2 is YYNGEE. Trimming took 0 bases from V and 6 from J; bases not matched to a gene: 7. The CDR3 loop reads CASSVVPVAGGPGELFF. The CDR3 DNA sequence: TGTGCCAGCAGCGTAGTTCCGGTAGCGGGAGGGCCCGGGGAGCTGTTTTTT.

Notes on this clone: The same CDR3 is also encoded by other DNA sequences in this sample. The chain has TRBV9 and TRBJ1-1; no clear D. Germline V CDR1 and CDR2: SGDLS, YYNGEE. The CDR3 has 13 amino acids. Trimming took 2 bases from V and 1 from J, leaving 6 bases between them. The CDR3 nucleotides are TGTGCCAGCAGCGTTGCGTCGAACACTGAAGCTTTCTTT. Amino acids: CASSVASNTEAFF.

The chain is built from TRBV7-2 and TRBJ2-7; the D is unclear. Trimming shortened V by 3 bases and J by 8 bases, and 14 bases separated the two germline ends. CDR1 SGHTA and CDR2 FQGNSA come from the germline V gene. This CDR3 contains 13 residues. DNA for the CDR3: TGTGCCAGCAGCTTGACCCTAGTGGTTCAGCAGTACTTC. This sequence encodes CASSLTLVVQQYF.

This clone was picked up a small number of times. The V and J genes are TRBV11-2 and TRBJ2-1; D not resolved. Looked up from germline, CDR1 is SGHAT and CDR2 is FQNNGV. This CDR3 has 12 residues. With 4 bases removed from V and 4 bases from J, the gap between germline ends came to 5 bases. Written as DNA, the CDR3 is TGTGCCAGCAGCTCTATGTACAATGAGCAGTTCTTC. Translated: CASSSMYNEQFF.

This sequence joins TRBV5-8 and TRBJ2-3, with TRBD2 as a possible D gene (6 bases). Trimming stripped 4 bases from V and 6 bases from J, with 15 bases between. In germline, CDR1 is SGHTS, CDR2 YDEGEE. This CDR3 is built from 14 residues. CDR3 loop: CASSRPGLSDTQYF. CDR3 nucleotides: TGTGCCAGCAGCCGACCGGGACTGTCCGATACGCAGTATTTT.

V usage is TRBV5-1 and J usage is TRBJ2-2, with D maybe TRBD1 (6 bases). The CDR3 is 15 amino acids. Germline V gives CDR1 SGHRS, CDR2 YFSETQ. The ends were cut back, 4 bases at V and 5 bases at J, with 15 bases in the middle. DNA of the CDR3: TGCGCCAGCAGCGAAGGACCGAGGGGGACCGGGGAGCTGTTTTTT. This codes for CASSEGPRGTGELFF.

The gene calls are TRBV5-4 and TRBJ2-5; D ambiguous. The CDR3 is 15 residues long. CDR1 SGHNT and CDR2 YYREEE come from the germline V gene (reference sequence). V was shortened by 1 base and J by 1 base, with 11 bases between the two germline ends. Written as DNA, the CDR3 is TGTGCCAGCAGCTTGAAAGTTAGCCCCCAAGAGACCCAGTACTTC. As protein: CASSLKVSPQETQYF.

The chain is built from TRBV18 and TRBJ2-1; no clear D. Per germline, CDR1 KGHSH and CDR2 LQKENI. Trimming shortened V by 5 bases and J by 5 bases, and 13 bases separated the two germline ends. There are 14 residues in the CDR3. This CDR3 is CASSVNVANNEQFF. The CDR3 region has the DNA TGTGCCAGCTCAGTTAACGTGGCCAACAATGAGCAGTTCTTC.

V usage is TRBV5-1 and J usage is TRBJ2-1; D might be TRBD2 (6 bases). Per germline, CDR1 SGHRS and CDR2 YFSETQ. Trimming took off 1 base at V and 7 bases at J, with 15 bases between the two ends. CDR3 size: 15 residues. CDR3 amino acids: CASSLIASGRNEQFF. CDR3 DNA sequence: TGCGCCAGCAGCTTGATAGCCTCAGGGAGGAATGAGCAGTTCTTC.

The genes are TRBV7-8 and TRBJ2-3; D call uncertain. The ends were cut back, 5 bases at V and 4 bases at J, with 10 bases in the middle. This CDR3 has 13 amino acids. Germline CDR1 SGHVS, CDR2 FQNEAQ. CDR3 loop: CASSPLVADTQYF. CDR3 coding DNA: TGTGCCAGCAGCCCTCTCGTTGCAGATACGCAGTATTTT.